The 23 T cell receptor beta chains presented below share a single source sample, sequenced in a study of shared clonotypes between healthy human individuals. This table comes from immunoSEQ multiplex PCR, and its TCRdb copy is limited to in-frame clones, with some not included. Among about 1.5 million clones listed, nearly 99% were seen once. Material: naive CD4+ T cells sorted from blood. Regarding subset: CD45RA+ positively selected. All receptors derive from a man younger than 40 in good health.

V usage is TRBV2 and J usage is TRBJ2-3; tentatively, D is TRBD1 (6 bases). The CDR3 contains 15 residues. Germline V gene sequence: CDR1 SNHLY, CDR2 FYNNEI. V lost 7 bases and J lost 2, with 16 bases in between. The CDR3 spells CASKRGGGSTDTQYF. CDR3 bases: TGTGCCAGCAAGAGGGGTGGGGGCTCCACAGATACGCAGTATTTT.

The chain joins TRBV5-1 to TRBJ2-7; TRBD1 agrees at 9 bases. Trimming removed 3 bases from V and 5 bases from J; junction bases left unmatched: 9. The CDR3 is made up of 15 amino acids. The germline gives CDR1 SGHRS, CDR2 YFSETQ. The CDR3 loop reads CASSSPGQGRHEQYF. In DNA form, the CDR3 reads TGCGCCAGCAGCTCCCCCGGACAGGGGCGGCACGAGCAGTACTTC.

V usage is TRBV19 and J usage is TRBJ2-7, with D perhaps TRBD2 (6 bases). There are 16 residues in the CDR3. V was shortened by 3 bases and J by 2 bases, with 17 bases between the two germline ends. From germline, CDR1 is LNHDA and CDR2 SQIVND (reference sequence). The CDR3 region has the DNA TGTGCCAGTAGTATTATTGGACGGGAGATTCCCTACGAGCAGTACTTC. It specifies CASSIIGREIPYEQYF.

The CDR3 sequence is CASSQWQGTHRELFF. The DNA of the CDR3 is TGTGCCAGCAGCCAATGGCAGGGGACACACCGGGAGCTGTTTTTT. The chain combines TRBV14 with TRBJ2-2; possible D gene TRBD1, 6 bases. CDR1 and CDR2 from the germline V gene are SGHDN and FVKESK. CDR3 length: 15 residues. The V end lost 2 bases, the J end lost 9 bases, and 16 bases lay between the germline ends.

The J gene is TRBJ2-7, the V gene TRBV28; TRBD2 aligns across 10 bases. Germline V gene sequence: CDR1 MDHEN, CDR2 SYDVKM. After removal of 6 bases from V and 12 bases from J, the junction contained 8 bases not matched to a gene. The CDR3 sequence is 12 residues long. CDR3 in DNA: TGTGCCAGCAGCCCCACTAGCGGGGAGGGGTACTTC. Translated: CASSPTSGEGYF.

This clone was seen a single time. V is TRBV5-1 and J is TRBJ2-1; tentatively, D is TRBD1 (6 bases). The CDR3 totals 15 residues. The V gene's germline CDR1 is SGHRS and CDR2 YFSETQ. Trimming left V 0 bases short and J 5 bases short, with 12 bases between. The DNA of the CDR3 is TGCGCCAGCAGCTTGGCCTGGGGGCAACACAATGAGCAGTTCTTC. Residues: CASSLAWGQHNEQFF.

The chain joins TRBV28 to TRBJ1-3, with 8 positions matching TRBD1. The V segment lost 5 bases and the J segment 2 bases; nucleotides outside the gene matches: 2. From germline, CDR1 is MDHEN and CDR2 SYDVKM. This CDR3 is 14 amino acids long. CDR3 in amino acids: CASSTDRAGNTIYF. The CDR3 DNA reads as TGTGCCAGCAGTACGGACAGGGCTGGAAACACCATATATTTT.

A single count supports this clone. This chain links TRBV7-6 with TRBJ2-1; D might be TRBD2 (6 bases). CDR3 length: 15 amino acids. V was pared by 3 bases and J by 0 bases, with 9 bases between. CDR1 SGHVS and CDR2 FNYEAQ come from the germline V gene. The CDR3 DNA reads TGTGCCAGCAGCTTCGGGACTGCCTCCTACAATGAGCAGTTCTTC. Amino acids: CASSFGTASYNEQFF.

The rearrangement joins TRBV5-1 to TRBJ1-2; D is perhaps TRBD1 (5 bases). V was shortened by 5 bases and J by 6 bases, with 17 bases between the two germline ends. The germline gives CDR1 SGHRS, CDR2 YFSETQ. The CDR3 is 14 residues long. The CDR3 DNA follows: TGCGCCAGCAGGTCAGGGATCCGGTTCGATGGCTACACCTTC. Translation gives CASRSGIRFDGYTF.

CDR3 bases: TGTGCCAGAAGCTTCCCCGCAGGTACCGGGGAGCTGTTTTTT. It specifies CARSFPAGTGELFF. J is TRBJ2-2 and V is TRBV5-3; D is unresolved. TRBV5-3 is marked as an open reading frame, function uncertain. This CDR3 is built from 14 residues. The germline V and J ends were trimmed by 2 bases and 5 bases, with 10 bases remaining between them.

The chain couples TRBV7-9 to TRBJ2-5; 7 bases fit TRBD1. CDR1 is SEHNR and CDR2 is FQNEAQ in the germline V gene (reference sequence). Trimming removed 5 bases from V and 4 bases from J; junction bases left unmatched: 7. CDR3 length: 14 residues. The CDR3 reads CASSPGGSLETQYF. The CDR3 nucleotides are TGTGCCAGCAGCCCAGGGGGATCCCTAGAGACCCAGTACTTC. Looking up the rest from reference TRBV7-9 and TRBJ2-5 gives the full variable domain: DTGVSQNPRHKITKRGQNVTFRCDPISEHNRLYWYRQTLGQGPEFLTYFQNEAQLEKSRLLSDRFSAERPKGSFSTLEIQRTEQGDSAMYLCASSPGGSLETQYFGPGTRLLVL.

The chain uses TRBV2 and TRBJ1-5, with D possibly being TRBD1 (5 bases). V lost 6 bases and J 2 bases, leaving 11 bases between the germline ends. The CDR3 is made up of 14 amino acids. In germline, CDR1 is SNHLY, CDR2 FYNNEI. The CDR3 bases are TGTGCCAGCAGGTCAGGGAACCGCAATCAGCCCCAGCATTTT. Amino acids: CASRSGNRNQPQHF.

This chain joins TRBV2 and TRBJ1-5, with D perhaps TRBD1 (5 bases). This CDR3 is built from 15 residues. V was shortened by 6 bases and J by 2 bases, with 14 bases between the two germline ends. Germline loops: CDR1 SNHLY, CDR2 FYNNEI. The CDR3 sequence: CASSVGGLGNQPQHF. CDR3 bases: TGTGCCAGCAGCGTCGGGGGGTTGGGCAATCAGCCCCAGCATTTT. Using reference TRBV2 and TRBJ1-5 for the parts outside the CDR3, the full variable domain is EPEVTQTPSHQVTQMGQEVILRCVPISNHLYFYWYRQILGQKVEFLVSFYNNEISEKSEIFDDQFSVERPDGSNFTLKIRSTKLEDSAMYFCASSVGGLGNQPQHFGDGTRLSIL.

This clone was detected once. The chain is built from TRBV5-5 and TRBJ2-7; D perhaps matches TRBD2 (5 bases). Trimming removed 2 bases at V and 5 bases at J, with 11 bases between. The CDR3 consists of 13 residues. The germline V gene has CDR1 SGHKS and CDR2 YYEKEE (reference sequence). Here the CDR3 reads CASSLTGNHEQYF. The CDR3 coding sequence is TGTGCCAGCAGCTTAACCGGGAACCACGAGCAGTACTTC.

This rearrangement joins TRBV6-1 to TRBJ1-1; 9 bases agree with TRBD1. J gave up 1 base and V 9 bases, and 3 bases lay outside the gene matches. Germline lookup yields CDR1 MNHNS and CDR2 SASEGT. This CDR3 has 13 amino acids. The CDR3 region has the DNA TGTGCCAGTTCGGGACAGGGGAACACTGAAGCTTTCTTT. This sequence encodes CASSGQGNTEAFF.

The chain employs TRBV28 and TRBJ1-3; the D gene is possibly TRBD1 (6 bases). This CDR3 is built from 19 residues. Per germline, CDR1 MDHEN and CDR2 SYDVKM. Trimming pared 7 bases from V and 0 bases from J, leaving 25 bases between. Written as DNA, the CDR3 is TGTGCCAGCATCCCGAGCAGGATGGGAGGACAGTCCTCTGGAAACACCATATATTTT. This codes for CASIPSRMGGQSSGNTIYF.

This chain joins TRBV29-1 and TRBJ1-1; 9 nucleotides agree with TRBD1. Germline CDR1 reads SQVTM; CDR2 reads ANQGSEA. V shed 4 bases, J shed 1 base, and the junction held 7 bases outside the gene matches. This CDR3 spans 15 amino acids. In DNA, the CDR3 is TGCAGCGTTGCACAGGGGGCGTGGGGGAACACTGAAGCTTTCTTT. It specifies CSVAQGAWGNTEAFF. Full variable domain (missing parts from reference TRBV29-1 and TRBJ1-1): SAVISQKPSRDICQRGTSLTIQCQVDSQVTMMFWYRQQPGQSLTLIATANQGSEATYESGFVIDKFPISRPNLTFSTLTVSNMSPEDSSIYLCSVAQGAWGNTEAFFGQGTRLTVV.

The sample holds one count of this clone. The chain couples TRBV9 to TRBJ2-1, with 9 bases that match TRBD2. This CDR3 has 17 residues. Per the germline V gene, CDR1 is SGDLS and CDR2 is YYNGEE. With V trimmed by 4 bases and J by 3 bases, 11 bases remained unmatched. The CDR3 nucleotides read TGTGCCAGCAGCCCCCGTCTAGCGGGGACGTACTACAATGAGCAGTTCTTC. This encodes CASSPRLAGTYYNEQFF.

The rearrangement links TRBV15 to TRBJ2-5; D is possibly TRBD1 (5 bases). The V and J ends lost 1 base and 10 bases respectively, with 16 bases between them. Germline CDR1 reads LNHNV; CDR2 reads YYDKDF (reference sequence). CDR3 length: 14 residues. The CDR3 is CATSRVPGEGVQYF. CDR3 DNA: TGTGCCACCAGCAGAGTCCCTGGGGAAGGGGTCCAGTACTTC.

The rearrangement uses TRBV28 and TRBJ1-2; 11 nucleotides line up with TRBD1. There are 17 residues in the CDR3. J was trimmed by 4 bases and V by 4 bases; bases with no gene match: 11. Germline V gene data show CDR1 as MDHEN and CDR2 as SYDVKM. In DNA, the CDR3 is TGTGCCAGCAGTTCGGGACAGGGGGTAAATAAACCCTATGGCTACACCTTC. Encoded protein: CASSSGQGVNKPYGYTF.

The gene calls are TRBV7-8 and TRBJ2-7; D unclear. V lost 1 base, J lost 0 bases, and 13 bases lay in between. Germline V gives CDR1 SGHVS, CDR2 FQNEAQ. The CDR3 contains 16 residues. The CDR3: CASSLVSTLSSYEQYF. In nucleotides, the CDR3 is TGTGCCAGCAGCTTAGTAAGCACCCTAAGCTCCTACGAGCAGTACTTC.

The chain recombines TRBV9 with TRBJ2-5; 9 bases map to TRBD1. The CDR3 totals 18 residues. The V segment lost 0 bases and the J segment 7 bases; nucleotides outside the gene matches: 16. Germline assignment: CDR1 SGDLS and CDR2 YYNGEE. CDR3 coding DNA: TGTGCCAGCAGCGTAGGCCCCAATCCTACAGGGGGCGAAGGGACCCAGTACTTC. Translating it yields CASSVGPNPTGGEGTQYF.

This chain uses TRBV5-1 with TRBJ2-7; D perhaps matches TRBD1 (6 bases). CDR3 size: 14 residues. Trimming shortened V by 5 bases and J by 1 base, and 13 bases separated the two germline ends. Germline-derived CDR1 and CDR2 are SGHRS and YFSETQ. CDR3 residues: CASSRGTESYEQYF. The CDR3 nucleotides read TGCGCCAGCAGTAGGGGGACGGAGTCCTACGAGCAGTACTTC.